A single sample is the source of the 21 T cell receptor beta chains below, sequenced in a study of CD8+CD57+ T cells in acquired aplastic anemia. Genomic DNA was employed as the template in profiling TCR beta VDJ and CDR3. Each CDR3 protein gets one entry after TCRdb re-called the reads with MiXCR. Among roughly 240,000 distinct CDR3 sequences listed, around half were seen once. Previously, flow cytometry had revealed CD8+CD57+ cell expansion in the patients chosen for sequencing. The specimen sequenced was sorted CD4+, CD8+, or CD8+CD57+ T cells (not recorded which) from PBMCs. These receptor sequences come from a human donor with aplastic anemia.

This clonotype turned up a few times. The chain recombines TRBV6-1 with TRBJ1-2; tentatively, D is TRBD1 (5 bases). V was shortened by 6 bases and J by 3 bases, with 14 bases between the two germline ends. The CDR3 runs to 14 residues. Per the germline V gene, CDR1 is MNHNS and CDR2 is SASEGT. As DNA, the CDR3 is TGTGCCAGCAGAATAAGACAGCCCTACTATGGCTACACCTTC. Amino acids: CASRIRQPYYGYTF.

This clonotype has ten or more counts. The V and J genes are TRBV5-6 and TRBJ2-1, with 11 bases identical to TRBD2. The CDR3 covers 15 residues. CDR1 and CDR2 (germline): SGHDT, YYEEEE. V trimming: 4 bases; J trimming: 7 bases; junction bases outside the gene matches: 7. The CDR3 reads CASSLRTSGLNEQFF. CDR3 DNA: TGTGCCAGCAGCCTAAGGACTAGCGGGCTTAATGAGCAGTTCTTC.

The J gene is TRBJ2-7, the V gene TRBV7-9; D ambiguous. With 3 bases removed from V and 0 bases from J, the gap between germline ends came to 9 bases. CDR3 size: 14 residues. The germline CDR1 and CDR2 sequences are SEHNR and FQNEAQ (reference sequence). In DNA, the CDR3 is TGTGCCAGCAGCTTTTACATTCTCTCCTACGAGCAGTACTTC. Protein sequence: CASSFYILSYEQYF.

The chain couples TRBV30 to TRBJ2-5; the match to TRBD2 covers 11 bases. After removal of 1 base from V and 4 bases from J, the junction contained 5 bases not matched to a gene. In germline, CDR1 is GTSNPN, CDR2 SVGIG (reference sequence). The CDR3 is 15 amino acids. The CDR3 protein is CAWSAIGLAGETQYF. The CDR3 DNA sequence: TGTGCCTGGAGTGCAATCGGACTAGCGGGAGAGACCCAGTACTTC.

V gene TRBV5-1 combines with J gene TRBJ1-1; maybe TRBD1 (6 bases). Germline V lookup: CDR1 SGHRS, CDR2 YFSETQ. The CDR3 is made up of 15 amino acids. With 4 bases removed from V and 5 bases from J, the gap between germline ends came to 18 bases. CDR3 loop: CASSQSGQWGTEAFF. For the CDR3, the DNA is TGCGCCAGCAGCCAGAGTGGACAGTGGGGAACTGAAGCTTTCTTT.

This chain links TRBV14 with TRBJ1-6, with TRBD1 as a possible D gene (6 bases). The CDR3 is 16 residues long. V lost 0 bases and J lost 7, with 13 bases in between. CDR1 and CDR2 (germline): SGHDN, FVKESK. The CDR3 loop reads CASSQEGASQNSPLHF. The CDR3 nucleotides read TGTGCCAGCAGCCAAGAGGGGGCTTCTCAAAATTCACCCCTCCACTTT.

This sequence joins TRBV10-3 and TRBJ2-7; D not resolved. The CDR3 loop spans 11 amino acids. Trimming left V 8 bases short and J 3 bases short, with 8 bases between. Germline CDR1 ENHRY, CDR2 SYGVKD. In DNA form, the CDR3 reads TGTGCCATCCGAGAAAACTACGAGCAGTACTTC. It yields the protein CAIRENYEQYF.

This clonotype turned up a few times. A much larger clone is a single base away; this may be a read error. The CDR3 loop reads CASSLAPADQEIQYF. CDR3 DNA: TGTGCCAGCAGCTTAGCGCCGGCAGACCAAGAGATCCAGTACTTC. The chain employs TRBV7-9 and TRBJ2-5, with D unresolved. Germline V lookup: CDR1 SEHNR, CDR2 FQNEAQ (reference sequence). The CDR3 loop spans 15 amino acids.

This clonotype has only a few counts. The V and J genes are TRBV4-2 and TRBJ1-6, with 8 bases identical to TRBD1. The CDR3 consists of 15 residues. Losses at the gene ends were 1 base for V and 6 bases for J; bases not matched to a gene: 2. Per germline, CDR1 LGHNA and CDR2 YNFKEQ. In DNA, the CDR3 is TGTGCCAGCAGCCAAGTGGGGACAGGTAATTCACCCCTCCACTTT. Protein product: CASSQVGTGNSPLHF.

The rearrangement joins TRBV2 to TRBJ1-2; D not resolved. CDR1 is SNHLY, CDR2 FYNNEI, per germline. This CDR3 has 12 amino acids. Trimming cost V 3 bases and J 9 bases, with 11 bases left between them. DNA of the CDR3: TGTGCCAGCAGTGATGTGGGAAAGAGCTACACCTTC. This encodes CASSDVGKSYTF.

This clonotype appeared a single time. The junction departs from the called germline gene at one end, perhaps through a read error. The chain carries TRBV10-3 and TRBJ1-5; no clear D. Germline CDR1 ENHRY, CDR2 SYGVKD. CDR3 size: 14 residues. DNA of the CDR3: TGTGCCAGCAGTTATTTGCAGAACAATCAGCCCCAGCATTTT. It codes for CASSYLQNNQPQHF.

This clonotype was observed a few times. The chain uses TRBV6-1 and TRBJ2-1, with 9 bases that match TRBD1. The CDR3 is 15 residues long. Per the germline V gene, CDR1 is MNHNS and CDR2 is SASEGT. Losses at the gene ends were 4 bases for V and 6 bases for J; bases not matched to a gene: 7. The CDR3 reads CASSVRQGGGNEQFF. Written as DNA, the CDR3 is TGTGCCAGCAGTGTACGACAGGGGGGGGGCAATGAGCAGTTCTTC.

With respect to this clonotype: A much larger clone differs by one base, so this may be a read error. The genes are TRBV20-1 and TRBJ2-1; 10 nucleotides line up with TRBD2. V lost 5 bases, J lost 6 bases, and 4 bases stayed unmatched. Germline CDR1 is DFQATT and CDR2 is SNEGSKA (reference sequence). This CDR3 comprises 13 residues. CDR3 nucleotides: TGCAGTGCTCTAGCGGGGGACTGCAATGAGCAGTTCTTC. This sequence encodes CSALAGDCNEQFF.

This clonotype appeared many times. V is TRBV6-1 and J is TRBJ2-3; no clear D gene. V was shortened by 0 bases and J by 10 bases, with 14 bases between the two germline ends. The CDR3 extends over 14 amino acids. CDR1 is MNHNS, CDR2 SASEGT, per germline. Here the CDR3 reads CASSEAAETWPQYF. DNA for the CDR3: TGTGCCAGCAGTGAAGCGGCCGAAACCTGGCCGCAGTATTTT.

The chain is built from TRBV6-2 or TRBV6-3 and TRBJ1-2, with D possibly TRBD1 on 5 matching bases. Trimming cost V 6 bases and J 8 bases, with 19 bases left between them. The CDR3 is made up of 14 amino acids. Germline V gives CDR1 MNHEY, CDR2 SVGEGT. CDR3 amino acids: CASSPGERDSGYTF. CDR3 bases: TGTGCCAGCAGCCCGGGGGAAAGGGATAGCGGCTACACCTTC.

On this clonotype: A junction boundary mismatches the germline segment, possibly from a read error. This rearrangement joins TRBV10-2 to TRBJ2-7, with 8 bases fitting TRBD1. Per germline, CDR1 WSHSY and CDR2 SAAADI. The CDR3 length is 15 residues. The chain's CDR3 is CASSYSRQGLEEQYF. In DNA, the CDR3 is TGTGCCAGCAGTTACAGTAGACAGGGGCTAGAGGAGCAGTACTTC.

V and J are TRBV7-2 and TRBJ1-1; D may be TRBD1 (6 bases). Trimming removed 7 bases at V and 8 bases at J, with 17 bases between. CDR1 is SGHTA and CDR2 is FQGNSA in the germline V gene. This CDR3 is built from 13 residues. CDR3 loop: CASIQSQGSEAFF. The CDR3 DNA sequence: TGTGCCAGCATCCAATCCCAGGGGTCCGAAGCTTTCTTT.

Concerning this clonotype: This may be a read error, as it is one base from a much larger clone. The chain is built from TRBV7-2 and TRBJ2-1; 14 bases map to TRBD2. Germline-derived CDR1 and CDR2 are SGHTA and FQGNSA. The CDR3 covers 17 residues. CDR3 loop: CAGSWTSGGTSYNEQFF. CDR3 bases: TGTGCCGGCAGCTGGACTAGCGGGGGGACTTCCTACAATGAGCAGTTCTTC.

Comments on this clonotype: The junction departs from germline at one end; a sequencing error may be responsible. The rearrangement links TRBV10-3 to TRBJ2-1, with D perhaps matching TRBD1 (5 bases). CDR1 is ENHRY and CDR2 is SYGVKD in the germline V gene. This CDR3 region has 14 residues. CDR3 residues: CASSDRQLYNEQFF. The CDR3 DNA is TGTGCCAGCAGTGACCGACAGCTCTACAATGAGCAGTTCTTC.

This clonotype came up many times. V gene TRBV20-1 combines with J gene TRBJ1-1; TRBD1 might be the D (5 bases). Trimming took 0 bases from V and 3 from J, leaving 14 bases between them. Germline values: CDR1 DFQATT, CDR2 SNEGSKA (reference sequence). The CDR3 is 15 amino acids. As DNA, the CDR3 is TGCAGTGCTAGAGATCAAGGGGTGGGATACACTGAAGCTTTCTTT. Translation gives CSARDQGVGYTEAFF.

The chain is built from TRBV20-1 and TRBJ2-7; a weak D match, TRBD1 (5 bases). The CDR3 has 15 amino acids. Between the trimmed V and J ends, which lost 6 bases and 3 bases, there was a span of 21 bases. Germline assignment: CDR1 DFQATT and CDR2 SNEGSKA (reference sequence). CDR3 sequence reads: CSAVPRESSIYEQYF. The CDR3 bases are TGCAGTGCCGTCCCCAGGGAAAGTTCAATCTACGAGCAGTACTTC.